These 29 T cell receptor beta chains originate from one sample sequenced in a study of T cell responses to AZD1222 COVID-19 vaccine. Here immunoSEQ multiplex PCR was the method, and the copy in TCRdb shows in-frame clones only, minus some. Of about 100,000 clones in the sample, approximately 93% were seen once. Sequences were derived from peripheral blood, sampled 28 days after the second AZD1222 dose. The receptors derive from an adult who received the AZD1222 COVID-19 vaccine.

The chain carries TRBV7-9 and TRBJ2-1; TRBD2 matches at 7 bases. The CDR3 has 16 amino acids. CDR1 SEHNR and CDR2 FQNEAQ come from the germline V gene (reference sequence). With V trimmed by 0 bases and J by 5 bases, 7 bases remained unmatched. DNA of the CDR3: TGTGCCAGCAGCTTAGCGGGAGGGCCGACACACAATGAGCAGTTCTTC. Amino acid sequence: CASSLAGGPTHNEQFF.

V usage is TRBV13 and J usage is TRBJ2-3, with TRBD1 identical over 7 bases. CDR3 length: 16 residues. Germline V gene sequence: CDR1 PRHDT, CDR2 FYEKMQ (reference sequence). V shed 3 bases, J shed 1 base, and the junction held 7 bases outside the gene matches. The CDR3 is CASSFRQGRGTDTQYF. The CDR3 DNA is TGTGCCAGCAGCTTCCGACAGGGAAGAGGCACAGATACGCAGTATTTT.

V gene TRBV27 combines with J gene TRBJ2-2, with 7 bases lining up with TRBD2. The CDR3 has 15 amino acids. V was clipped by 3 bases and J by 0 bases; unmatched bases: 1. CDR1 is MNHEY, CDR2 SMNVEV, per germline (reference sequence). The CDR3 DNA reads as TGTGCCAGCAGTTTGCTAGCGGCGAACACCGGGGAGCTGTTTTTT. Its translation: CASSLLAANTGELFF.

The V gene is TRBV9, the J gene TRBJ2-1, with 9 bases aligning to TRBD1. There are 14 residues in the CDR3. After removal of 4 bases from V and 4 bases from J, the junction contained 3 bases not matched to a gene. CDR1 is SGDLS and CDR2 is YYNGEE in the germline V gene. The CDR3 region is CASSRDRDYNEQFF. In nucleotides, the CDR3 is TGTGCCAGCAGCCGGGACAGGGATTACAATGAGCAGTTCTTC. Full variable domain (missing parts from reference TRBV9 and TRBJ2-1): DSGVTQTPKHLITATGQRVTLRCSPRSGDLSVYWYQQSLDQGLQFLIQYYNGEERAKGNILERFSAQQFPDLHSELNLSSLELGDSALYFCASSRDRDYNEQFFGPGTRLTVL.

In DNA form, the CDR3 reads TGTGCCAGCTCACCACGAAACAGGGGGGACACCGGGGAGCTGTTTTTT. It translates to CASSPRNRGDTGELFF. The V call is TRBV18, the J call TRBJ2-2, with 8 positions matching TRBD1. Germline values: CDR1 KGHSH, CDR2 LQKENI. The trim removed 1 base at V and 3 bases at J, leaving 4 bases unmatched. CDR3 length equals 16 residues. Full variable domain (remainder filled in from reference TRBV18 and TRBJ2-2): NAGVMQNPRHLVRRRGQEARLRCSPMKGHSHVYWYRQLPEEGLKFMVYLQKENIIDESGMPKERFSAEFPKEGPSILRIQQVVRGDSAAYFCASSPRNRGDTGELFFGEGSRLTVL.

The chain carries TRBV11-2 and TRBJ2-7; 8 nucleotides agree with TRBD2. Looked up from germline, CDR1 is SGHAT and CDR2 is FQNNGV. The CDR3 consists of 14 residues. The V segment lost 5 bases and the J segment 6 bases; nucleotides outside the gene matches: 9. CDR3 in amino acids: CASSASGGVTEQYF. In DNA, the CDR3 is TGTGCCAGCAGCGCATCCGGGGGGGTAACCGAGCAGTACTTC.

The genes are TRBV5-6 and TRBJ2-1; TRBD1 aligns across 7 bases. Germline V lookup: CDR1 SGHDT, CDR2 YYEEEE. V gave up 4 bases and J gave up 5 bases; unmatched junction bases: 0. This CDR3 is built from 12 residues. In DNA, the CDR3 is TGTGCCAGCAGCACAGGGGACAATGAGCAGTTCTTC. This codes for CASSTGDNEQFF.

This sequence joins TRBV5-5 and TRBJ2-7; D not resolved. This CDR3 spans 13 amino acids. Trimming left V 1 base short and J 2 bases short, with 7 bases between. The V gene's germline CDR1 is SGHKS and CDR2 YYEKEE (reference sequence). As DNA, the CDR3 is TGTGCCAGCAGCTTGACCGGCACCTACGAGCAGTACTTC. It yields the protein CASSLTGTYEQYF.

The chain uses TRBV28 and TRBJ1-2; D gene ambiguous. V was pared by 2 bases and J by 6 bases, with 13 bases between. The germline V gene has CDR1 MDHEN and CDR2 SYDVKM. This CDR3 spans 14 amino acids. CDR3 residues: CASSLGPERNGYTF. In DNA, the CDR3 is TGTGCCAGCAGTTTAGGGCCAGAAAGAAATGGCTACACCTTC.

J is TRBJ1-2 and V is TRBV7-9; perhaps TRBD1 as D (5 bases). Trimming left V 4 bases short and J 8 bases short, with 20 bases between. The CDR3 is made up of 15 amino acids. Germline CDR1 SEHNR, CDR2 FQNEAQ (reference sequence). The CDR3, as DNA: TGTGCCAGCAGCTCCCGAGCGGCAGGGTCGGGAGGCTACACCTTC. Translation: CASSSRAAGSGGYTF.

The chain links TRBV19 to TRBJ2-5, with D perhaps assigned TRBD1 or TRBD2 (6 bases each). The CDR3 sequence is 16 residues long. Trimming removed 1 base at V and 6 bases at J, with 18 bases between. Germline V gene sequence: CDR1 LNHDA, CDR2 SQIVND (reference sequence). CDR3 in amino acids: CASSIVGGTSMKTQYF. DNA of the CDR3: TGTGCCAGTAGTATAGTCGGGGGCACTTCCATGAAGACCCAGTACTTC.

The CDR3, as DNA: TGTGCCAGTACGAGCGGGGGTGAGCAGTACTTC. This codes for CASTSGGEQYF. The V gene is TRBV6-5, the J gene TRBJ2-7; TRBD2 agrees at 8 bases. The CDR3 is 11 amino acids. The germline V gene has CDR1 MNHEY and CDR2 SVGAGI. V trimming: 9 bases; J trimming: 7 bases; junction bases outside the gene matches: 5.

A single count supports this clone. The V call is TRBV6-5, the J call TRBJ1-3; 7 bases agree with TRBD1. With 5 bases clipped from V and 3 bases from J, the junction kept 7 bases outside the gene matches. The germline V gene has CDR1 MNHEY and CDR2 SVGAGI. The CDR3 spans 15 residues. CDR3 in DNA: TGTGCCAGCAGTCGACAGGGATGGAGTGGAAACACCATATATTTT. Translation gives CASSRQGWSGNTIYF.

The chain combines TRBV3-1 (or the pseudogene TRBV3-2) with TRBJ2-7; 7 bases align to TRBD1. Germline V lookup: CDR1 LGHDT, CDR2 YNNKEL (reference sequence). V trimming: 0 bases; J trimming: 12 bases; junction bases outside the gene matches: 8. CDR3 length: 13 amino acids. For the CDR3, the DNA is TGTGCCAGCAGCCAAGAAGGACAGGATGTTCCGTACTTC. Translation: CASSQEGQDVPYF.

The chain links TRBV6-2 or TRBV6-3 to TRBJ2-5, with a possible D match to TRBD1 (5 bases). CDR3 length: 13 residues. Trimming shortened V by 5 bases and J by 5 bases, and 12 bases separated the two germline ends. Germline V lookup: CDR1 MNHEY, CDR2 SVGEGT. For the CDR3, the DNA is TGTGCCAGCAGTCAAGGGGAATGGGAGACCCAGTACTTC. This sequence encodes CASSQGEWETQYF.

The V gene is TRBV7-6, the J gene TRBJ2-1; 7 nucleotides match TRBD2. The germline gives CDR1 SGHVS, CDR2 FNYEAQ. Trimming at V came to 1 base and at J to 3 bases, leaving 3 bases not matched to a gene. The CDR3 extends over 15 amino acids. CDR3 amino acids: CASSLEPGGYNEQFF. CDR3 DNA sequence: TGTGCCAGCAGCTTAGAACCGGGGGGCTACAATGAGCAGTTCTTC. The variable domain in full, completed from reference TRBV7-6 and TRBJ2-1, reads GAGVSQSPRYKVTKRGQDVALRCDPISGHVSLYWYRQALGQGPEFLTYFNYEAQQDKSGLPNDRFSAERPEGSISTLTIQRTEQRDSAMYRCASSLEPGGYNEQFFGPGTRLTVL.

This chain links TRBV14 with TRBJ2-5; D not certain. CDR1 is SGHDN, CDR2 FVKESK, per germline. Trimming took off 0 bases at V and 2 bases at J, with 13 bases between the two ends. The CDR3 runs to 16 residues. The CDR3 here is CASSQDGFWNQETQYF. The CDR3 DNA sequence: TGTGCCAGCAGCCAAGACGGGTTCTGGAATCAAGAGACCCAGTACTTC. Full variable domain (missing parts from reference TRBV14 and TRBJ2-5): EAGVTQFPSHSVIEKGQTVTLRCDPISGHDNLYWYRRVMGKEIKFLLHFVKESKQDESGMPNNRFLAERTGGTYSTLKVQPAELEDSGVYFCASSQDGFWNQETQYFGPGTRLLVL.

This rearrangement joins TRBV5-6 to TRBJ1-2; 12 nucleotides agree with TRBD1. V gave up 0 bases and J gave up 6 bases; unmatched junction bases: 3. The CDR3 runs to 15 residues. Germline lookup yields CDR1 SGHDT and CDR2 YYEEEE. The CDR3 bases are TGTGCCAGCAGCTTGGCCGGGACAGGGGGCAATGGCTACACCTTC. It translates to CASSLAGTGGNGYTF.

This clone was seen a single time. The chain links TRBV4-1 to TRBJ2-2, with D perhaps matching TRBD1 (5 bases). V lost 4 bases, J lost 3 bases, and 18 bases lay in between. CDR3 size: 17 residues. The germline V gene has CDR1 MGHRA and CDR2 YSYEKL. The CDR3 nucleotides read TGCGCCAGCAGCCTACCCAAGGAAGGCAGGGACACCGGGGAGCTGTTTTTT. Translating gives CASSLPKEGRDTGELFF.

This clone has just one count. The chain has TRBV6-1 and TRBJ1-4, with D maybe TRBD1 (5 bases). The CDR3 covers 14 residues. With 3 bases removed from V and 6 bases from J, the gap between germline ends came to 11 bases. Looked up from germline, CDR1 is MNHNS and CDR2 is SASEGT. The CDR3 coding sequence is TGTGCCAGCAGTGAGGGGGGAACCGATGAAAAACTGTTTTTT. The encoded protein is CASSEGGTDEKLFF.

The chain employs TRBV5-8 and TRBJ1-2; TRBD1 might be the D (6 bases). V lost 6 bases, J lost 0 bases, and 24 bases lay in between. The CDR3 length is 18 residues. The germline gives CDR1 SGHTS, CDR2 YDEGEE. The CDR3 here is CASIIGGRVVLANYGYTF. The CDR3 region has the DNA TGTGCCAGCATCATAGGGGGAAGGGTAGTATTAGCTAACTATGGCTACACCTTC.

The V and J genes are TRBV19 and TRBJ2-5, with 9 bases identical to TRBD1. This CDR3 is built from 13 residues. The V segment lost 8 bases and the J segment 5 bases; nucleotides outside the gene matches: 6. The germline CDR1 and CDR2 sequences are LNHDA and SQIVND (reference sequence). As DNA, the CDR3 is TGTGCCAGTTCCGGGACAGGGTCGGAGACCCAGTACTTC. Amino acid sequence: CASSGTGSETQYF.

The chain has TRBV19 and TRBJ2-7; D is undetermined. Germline V gene lookup returns CDR1 LNHDA and CDR2 SQIVND (reference sequence). The CDR3 has 13 residues. V was clipped by 5 bases and J by 3 bases, with 11 bases between them. The DNA for the CDR3 is TGTGCCAGTAGTGTGAACTACCTCTACGAGCAGTACTTC. Protein product: CASSVNYLYEQYF.

The chain carries TRBV19 and TRBJ1-3, with D possibly TRBD1 on 5 matching bases. Trimming shortened V by 2 bases and J by 2 bases, and 10 bases separated the two germline ends. This CDR3 is 15 amino acids long. The germline V gene has CDR1 LNHDA and CDR2 SQIVND (reference sequence). The CDR3 region has the DNA TGTGCCAGTAGTATATCCCAGGGAGCTGGAAACACCATATATTTT. Translation gives CASSISQGAGNTIYF.

The J gene is TRBJ2-2, the V gene TRBV24-1, with 7 positions matching TRBD1. Germline loops: CDR1 KGHDR, CDR2 SFDVKD. Trimming cost V 4 bases and J 7 bases; bases outside gene matches: 8. The CDR3 contains 15 residues. CDR3 sequence reads: CATSDSTGYIGELFF. The CDR3 DNA sequence: TGTGCCACCAGTGACTCGACAGGGTATATCGGGGAGCTGTTTTTT.

Concerning this clone itself: Germline and junction disagree at one end, which may indicate a read error. CDR3 bases: TGTGCCAGGCCGGGACTGTATTTT. It encodes CARPGLYF. This chain connects TRBV12-3 or TRBV12-4 to TRBJ1-5; TRBD1 is a possible D gene (5 bases). This CDR3 spans 8 amino acids.

This clone has just one count. The V and J genes are TRBV27 and TRBJ2-3; D call uncertain. Trimming cost V 2 bases and J 2 bases, with 17 bases left between them. The CDR3 is 17 residues long. Germline CDR1 and CDR2: MNHEY and SMNVEV (reference sequence). CDR3 sequence (DNA): TGTGCCAGCAGTTTAATCAAGGGTGGCCTTACCACAGATACGCAGTATTTT. Amino acid sequence: CASSLIKGGLTTDTQYF.

This chain links TRBV18 with TRBJ2-7; the match to TRBD1 covers 7 bases. This CDR3 is built from 14 residues. V lost 3 bases to trimming and J lost 2 bases; unmatched junction nucleotides: 4. Germline assignment: CDR1 KGHSH and CDR2 LQKENI. Written as DNA, the CDR3 is TGTGCCAGCTCACCTTGGACAGGCCCCTACGAGCAGTACTTC. It specifies CASSPWTGPYEQYF.

V and J are TRBV7-2 and TRBJ1-2; TRBD1 might be the D (5 bases). V was shortened by 2 bases and J by 4 bases, with 14 bases between the two germline ends. CDR1 is SGHTA and CDR2 is FQGNSA in the germline V gene. The CDR3 length is 15 residues. CDR3 amino acids: CASSLLQGKGYGYTF. The CDR3 nucleotides are TGTGCCAGCAGCTTACTTCAGGGAAAGGGCTATGGCTACACCTTC.